These 15 T cell receptor beta chains originate from one sample sequenced in a study of T cell responses to AZD1222 COVID-19 vaccine. Assay: immunoSEQ multiplex PCR; the TCRdb copy retains only in-frame clones and omits some. The sample yields 90,000 to 130,000 clones, 70% to 90% seen once. Here the sequenced sample was peripheral blood, taken 28 days after the second AZD1222 dose. These receptors were taken from an adult who received the AZD1222 COVID-19 vaccine.

There are many counts of this clone. The V call is TRBV6-1, the J call TRBJ1-5; D may be TRBD1 (6 bases). Germline CDR1 MNHNS, CDR2 SASEGT. The V and J ends lost 1 base and 2 bases respectively, with 12 bases between them. CDR3 length: 16 amino acids. In nucleotides, the CDR3 is TGTGCCAGCAGTGAAGAGGGGGGAACGGGCAATCAGCCCCAGCATTTT. Its protein product is CASSEEGGTGNQPQHF.

The genes are TRBV5-1 and TRBJ2-1, with D uncertain. Germline values: CDR1 SGHRS, CDR2 YFSETQ. Trimming removed 0 bases at V and 4 bases at J, with 5 bases between. The CDR3 covers 13 residues. The CDR3 sequence: CASSLDPYNEQFF. The CDR3 nucleotides are TGCGCCAGCAGCTTGGACCCTTACAATGAGCAGTTCTTC.

The chain has TRBV29-1 and TRBJ2-3; 7 nucleotides line up with TRBD2. The length of the CDR3 is 15 residues. The ends lost 6 bases at V and 2 bases at J; junction bases unmatched: 11. The germline V gene encodes CDR1 SQVTM and CDR2 ANQGSEA. The CDR3: CSVARESGNTDTQYF. Written as DNA, the CDR3 is TGCAGCGTAGCCAGGGAGAGCGGGAACACAGATACGCAGTATTTT.

The chain is built from TRBV28 and TRBJ2-5; 7 nucleotides match TRBD1. Germline-derived CDR1 and CDR2 are MDHEN and SYDVKM. V trimming: 6 bases; J trimming: 3 bases; junction bases outside the gene matches: 4. The CDR3 loop spans 13 amino acids. This CDR3 is CASRPGQKETQYF. The CDR3 DNA reads as TGTGCCAGCAGACCGGGACAGAAAGAGACCCAGTACTTC.

V gene TRBV28 combines with J gene TRBJ1-6; a weak D match, TRBD1 (6 bases). V was trimmed by 8 bases and J by 10 bases, leaving 9 bases between them. The CDR3 sequence is 11 residues long. Germline V gene sequence: CDR1 MDHEN, CDR2 SYDVKM. As DNA, the CDR3 is TGTGCCAGCGCAGGGGAATCACCCCTCCACTTT. Encoded protein: CASAGESPLHF.

The CDR3 protein is CASSRTGGTDTQYF. In nucleotides, the CDR3 is TGCGCCAGCAGCCGGACAGGGGGAACAGATACGCAGTATTTT. The genes are TRBV5-1 and TRBJ2-3, with 10 positions matching TRBD1. CDR1 is SGHRS, CDR2 YFSETQ, per germline. CDR3 length equals 14 residues. After removal of 4 bases from V and 3 bases from J, the junction contained 2 bases not matched to a gene. Looking up the rest from reference TRBV5-1 and TRBJ2-3 gives the full variable domain: KAGVTQTPRYLIKTRGQQVTLSCSPISGHRSVSWYQQTPGQGLQFLFEYFSETQRNKGNFPGRFSGRQFSNSRSEMNVSTLELGDSALYLCASSRTGGTDTQYFGPGTRLTVL.

This clone appeared once. The chain joins TRBV11-3 to TRBJ2-1, with TRBD1 identical over 7 bases. The V gene end was trimmed by 1 base and the J gene end by 14 bases; junction bases not matched to a gene: 8. CDR1 is SGHNT, CDR2 YENEEA, per germline. CDR3 length: 13 amino acids. DNA for the CDR3: TGTGCCAGCAGCTTAGGATTTACGACAGGGAAGTTCTTC. It yields the protein CASSLGFTTGKFF.

The chain carries TRBV20-1 and TRBJ1-2; D is possibly TRBD1 (5 bases). V was trimmed by 3 bases and J by 5 bases, leaving 13 bases between them. There are 13 residues in the CDR3. Looked up from germline, CDR1 is DFQATT and CDR2 is SNEGSKA (reference sequence). The CDR3 nucleotides read TGCAGTGCTAGTGATAGGACAACTTATGGCTACACCTTC. This encodes CSASDRTTYGYTF.

The chain carries TRBV29-1 and TRBJ1-1; TRBD1 is a possible D gene (6 bases). V lost 4 bases and J 0 bases, leaving 18 bases between the germline ends. CDR1 and CDR2 (germline): SQVTM, ANQGSEA. This CDR3 spans 16 amino acids. CDR3 nucleotide sequence: TGCAGCGTTGGGGGGGCATCCGACGTAATGAACACTGAAGCTTTCTTT. As protein: CSVGGASDVMNTEAFF.

The V and J genes are TRBV24-1 and TRBJ2-5, with no clear D. V was trimmed by 1 base and J by 0 bases, leaving 8 bases between them. Per the germline V gene, CDR1 is KGHDR and CDR2 is SFDVKD. The CDR3 is 15 residues long. CDR3 sequence: CATSDLFSDQETQYF. Here the CDR3 DNA reads TGTGCCACCAGTGATTTATTCAGTGACCAAGAGACCCAGTACTTC.

The chain links TRBV6-1 to TRBJ1-3, with unresolved D. Per the germline V gene, CDR1 is MNHNS and CDR2 is SASEGT. The CDR3 extends over 13 amino acids. V gave up 2 bases and J gave up 4 bases, with 6 bases separating them. The CDR3 DNA is TGTGCCAGCAGTGAATCTCCAGGAAACACCATATATTTT. The encoded protein is CASSESPGNTIYF.

This rearrangement joins TRBV6-1 to TRBJ1-5, with a tentative D call TRBD1 (5 bases). Trimming took off 3 bases at V and 6 bases at J, with 9 bases between the two ends. The CDR3 has 13 residues. The germline V gene has CDR1 MNHNS and CDR2 SASEGT. The chain's CDR3 is CASSDSGRQPQHF. The CDR3 DNA reads TGTGCCAGCAGTGATTCAGGGCGTCAGCCCCAGCATTTT.

The CDR3 spells CASRPRTGASGANVLTF. The CDR3 DNA reads TGTGCCAGCCGCCCCCGGACAGGGGCCTCCGGGGCCAACGTCCTGACTTTC. The rearrangement joins TRBV28 to TRBJ2-6, with 9 positions matching TRBD1. Germline CDR1 is MDHEN and CDR2 is SYDVKM. V shed 8 bases, J shed 4 bases, and the junction held 12 bases outside the gene matches. The CDR3 spans 17 residues.

This sequence joins TRBV7-9 and TRBJ1-1; D is uncertain. Trimming pared 2 bases from V and 5 bases from J, leaving 3 bases between. From germline, CDR1 is SEHNR and CDR2 FQNEAQ (reference sequence). The CDR3 length is 11 residues. This chain's CDR3 is CASSLWTEAFF. DNA for the CDR3: TGTGCCAGCAGCTTATGGACTGAAGCTTTCTTT.

The rearrangement joins TRBV10-2 to TRBJ1-5; D remains ambiguous. V lost 4 bases to trimming and J lost 6 bases, with 10 bases between them. The CDR3 is made up of 13 amino acids. Germline V gives CDR1 WSHSY, CDR2 SAAADI. The CDR3 loop reads CASSAEFGQPQHF. The CDR3 coding sequence is TGCGCCAGCAGTGCGGAGTTCGGTCAGCCCCAGCATTTT.